This paragraph covers one T cell receptor beta chain sequence. As handled by the study authors: Amplification of reference gene primers provided the estimated nucleated cell counts. Profiled with immunoSEQ multiplex PCR; TCRdb holds only in-frame clones, not every one. The V and J calls and clone size are taken from that table; D and trimming were inferred from the DNA. The sample includes about 39,000 clones, approximately 79% of them seen just once. These data are taken from a study of blood T cell repertoires in COVID-19. For the study at large: Samples representing acute and convalescent COVID-19 were sourced from the United States, Italy and Spain. T cells, B-cell-depleted T cells, or PBMCs supplied cDNA or gDNA.

CDR1 and CDR2 from the germline V gene are MNHEY and SVGEGT. This CDR3 is built from 14 residues. Trimming at V came to 3 bases and at J to 2 bases, leaving 1 base not matched to a gene. Sequences were obtained from peripheral blood. The rearrangement joins TRBV6-2 or TRBV6-3 to TRBJ1-5; TRBD1 matches at 7 bases. This clonotype was obtained from a man aged 70-80 years with acute or convalescent COVID-19. The CDR3 nucleotides are TGTGCCAGCAGTTATGGGACAGGCAATCAGCCCCAGCATTTT. Protein: CASSYGTGNQPQHF.